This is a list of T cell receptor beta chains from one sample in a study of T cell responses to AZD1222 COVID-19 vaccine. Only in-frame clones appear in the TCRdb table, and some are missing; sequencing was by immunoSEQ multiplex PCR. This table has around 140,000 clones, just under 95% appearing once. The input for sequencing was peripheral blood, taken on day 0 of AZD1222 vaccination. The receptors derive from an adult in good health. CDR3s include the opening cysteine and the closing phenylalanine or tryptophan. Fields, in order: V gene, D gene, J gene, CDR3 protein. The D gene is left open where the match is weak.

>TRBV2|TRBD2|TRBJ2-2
CASSLGLAVNTGELFF
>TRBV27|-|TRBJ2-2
CASSLGPPTGELFF
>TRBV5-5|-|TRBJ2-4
CASSHPGLGDIQYF
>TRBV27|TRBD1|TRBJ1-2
CASSLSKSGGTYGYTF
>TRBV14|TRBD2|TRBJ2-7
CASSGTSGSYEQYF
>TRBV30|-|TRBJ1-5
CAWTPRGTTTQPQHF
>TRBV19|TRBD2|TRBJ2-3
CASKEGGLGTDTQYF
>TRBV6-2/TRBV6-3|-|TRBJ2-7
CASSYRLQPNYEQYF
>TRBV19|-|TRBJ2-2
CASSTPGGTGELFF
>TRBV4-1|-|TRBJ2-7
CASSQASFSSYEQYF
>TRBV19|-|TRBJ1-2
CASSMGPYNYGYTF
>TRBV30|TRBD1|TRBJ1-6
CAWGRGTGYSPLHF
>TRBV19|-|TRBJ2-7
CASSISLAGIYEQYF
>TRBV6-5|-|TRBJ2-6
CASSRYSALDVLTF
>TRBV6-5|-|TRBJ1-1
CASSYFWGSEAFF
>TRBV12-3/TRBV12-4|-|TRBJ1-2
CASSLGRNYGYTF
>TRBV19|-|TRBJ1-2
CASSLPGSVWGYTF
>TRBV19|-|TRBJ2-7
CASSIGLISYEQYF
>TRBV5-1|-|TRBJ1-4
CASSSTDGGRDGKLFF
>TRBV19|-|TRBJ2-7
CASSISIVIGDTLYEQYF
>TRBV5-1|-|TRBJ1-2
CASNRELGGYGYTF
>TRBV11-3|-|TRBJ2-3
CASSLDLGADTQYF
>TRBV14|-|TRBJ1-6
CASSQAWGRNSPLHF
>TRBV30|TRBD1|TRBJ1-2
CAWNRGFGYTF
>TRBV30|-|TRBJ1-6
CAWKRENSPLHF
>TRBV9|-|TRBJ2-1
CASSVGKDEQFF